This passage covers 25 T cell receptor beta chains from one sample sequenced in a study of cytomegalovirus exposure and HLA in healthy donors. The PCR employed 60 Vbeta primers together with 13 Jbeta primers. Clones were read by immunoSEQ multiplex PCR, and TCRdb kept only the in-frame ones, dropping some. In total, the table holds approximately 80,000 clones. The specimen sequenced was PBMCs. The receptors were sampled from a woman younger than 45 in good health and CMV-seronegative.

The V gene is TRBV27, the J gene TRBJ1-2, with 7 bases lining up with TRBD1. The germline gives CDR1 MNHEY, CDR2 SMNVEV (reference sequence). The CDR3 consists of 13 residues. Trimming removed 3 bases from V and 8 bases from J; junction bases left unmatched: 6. In nucleotides, the CDR3 is TGTGCCAGCAGTTTCGAGACAGGGTTGGGCTACACCTTC. Its protein product is CASSFETGLGYTF.

V gene TRBV19 combines with J gene TRBJ2-1; D may be TRBD1 (5 bases). The V end was cut by 4 bases, the J end by 2 bases, with 9 bases between. The CDR3 covers 14 residues. Germline V gene lookup returns CDR1 LNHDA and CDR2 SQIVND (reference sequence). The CDR3 reads CASSTGLTYNEQFF. DNA for the CDR3: TGTGCCAGTAGTACAGGGCTAACCTACAATGAGCAGTTCTTC.

The rearrangement joins TRBV28 to TRBJ1-6, with D perhaps TRBD1 (5 bases). This CDR3 is 15 amino acids long. Trimming removed 7 bases at V and 5 bases at J, with 15 bases between. Per germline, CDR1 MDHEN and CDR2 SYDVKM. The CDR3 DNA sequence: TGTGCCAGCAAAACTCAGCAGGGTGATAATTCACCCCTCCACTTT. It specifies CASKTQQGDNSPLHF. Based on the CDR3 plus reference TRBV28 and TRBJ1-6, the full variable domain is DVKVTQSSRYLVKRTGEKVFLECVQDMDHENMFWYRQDPGLGLRLIYFSYDVKMKEKGDIPEGYSVSREKKERFSLILESASTNQTSMYLCASKTQQGDNSPLHFGNGTRLTVT.

The gene calls are TRBV2 and TRBJ1-1, with 9 bases fitting TRBD1. With V trimmed by 4 bases and J by 5 bases, 5 bases remained unmatched. The CDR3 spans 14 residues. CDR1 and CDR2 from the germline V gene are SNHLY and FYNNEI. The CDR3 region is CASSGGTGPTEAFF. CDR3 nucleotide sequence: TGTGCCAGCAGTGGGGGGACAGGGCCTACTGAAGCTTTCTTT.

V is TRBV5-6 and J is TRBJ2-1; 12 bases align to TRBD2. The trim removed 0 bases at V and 6 bases at J, leaving 1 base unmatched. This CDR3 region has 15 residues. Germline-derived CDR1 and CDR2 are SGHDT and YYEEEE. The CDR3 loop reads CASSLGTSGINEQFF. CDR3 DNA: TGTGCCAGCAGCTTGGGGACTAGCGGGATCAATGAGCAGTTCTTC.

The V gene is TRBV7-2, the J gene TRBJ1-1; TRBD1 matches 8 bases. Germline V lookup: CDR1 SGHTA, CDR2 FQGNSA. The ends lost 5 bases at V and 0 bases at J; junction bases unmatched: 5. The CDR3 runs 15 residues. For the CDR3, the DNA is TGTGCCAGCAGCCCACGACAGGGGTTGAACACTGAAGCTTTCTTT. It yields the protein CASSPRQGLNTEAFF.

The rearrangement uses TRBV5-5 and TRBJ2-6, with D possibly matching TRBD2 (5 bases). The germline V gene encodes CDR1 SGHKS and CDR2 YYEKEE (reference sequence). The V gene lost 1 base and the J gene lost 4 bases, with 9 bases spanning the gap. CDR3 length: 15 residues. CDR3 nucleotide sequence: TGTGCCAGCAGCTTGTTGGGAGTCGGGGCCAACGTCCTGACTTTC. Its protein is CASSLLGVGANVLTF.

The V call is TRBV5-6, the J call TRBJ2-3; 9 positions match TRBD1. CDR1 is SGHDT and CDR2 is YYEEEE in the germline V gene. V shed 7 bases, J shed 6 bases, and the junction held 12 bases outside the gene matches. CDR3 length: 15 amino acids. CDR3 protein: CASDGGNRGRDTQYF. DNA for the CDR3: TGTGCCAGCGACGGAGGGAACAGGGGGCGGGATACGCAGTATTTT.

The V call is TRBV6-1, the J call TRBJ1-2; TRBD1 agrees at 10 bases. The CDR3 loop spans 15 amino acids. In germline, CDR1 is MNHNS, CDR2 SASEGT. V was clipped by 2 bases and J by 5 bases; unmatched bases: 5. CDR3 protein: CASSESGTGAYGYTF. CDR3 nucleotides: TGTGCCAGCAGTGAATCCGGGACAGGGGCTTATGGCTACACCTTC.

In regard to this clone: One end of the junction fails to match germline, which may point to a read error. Here the CDR3 DNA reads TGTACCAGAGGATTCGGGAGGGGCGACGAGCAGTACTTC. Translation: CTRGFGRGDEQYF. This rearrangement joins TRBV6-4 to TRBJ2-7, with 8 bases identical to TRBD2. CDR3 length: 13 residues. Looked up from germline, CDR1 is MRHNA and CDR2 is SNTAGT.

On this clone: Other DNA sequences from this sample encode an identical CDR3 as well. The CDR3 coding sequence is TGTGCCAGCAGCTTGGGCGCTACTAATGAAAAACTGTTTTTT. Translated, it gives CASSLGATNEKLFF. The V call is TRBV7-9, the J call TRBJ1-4; D is ambiguous. There are 14 residues in the CDR3. Looked up from germline, CDR1 is SEHNR and CDR2 is FQNEAQ (reference sequence). The V end was cut by 3 bases, the J end by 2 bases, with 7 bases between.

CDR3 amino acids: CSVDPPGGDNTEAFF. The DNA of the CDR3 is TGCAGCGTTGATCCTCCTGGAGGAGATAACACTGAAGCTTTCTTT. The chain employs TRBV29-1 and TRBJ1-1; D gene unclear. The germline gives CDR1 SQVTM, CDR2 ANQGSEA. The CDR3 is made up of 15 amino acids. V dropped 3 bases and J dropped 2 bases, with 16 bases sitting between them.

Points on this clone: The junction departs from germline at one end; a sequencing error may be responsible. V and J are TRBV18 and TRBJ2-3, with D hard to call. The CDR3 runs 12 residues. CDR1 KGHSH and CDR2 LQKENI come from the germline V gene. The DNA of the CDR3 is TGTGCCAGCTCACCATTGCCAGATAAGCAGTATTTT. It encodes CASSPLPDKQYF.

The CDR3 DNA sequence: TGTGCCAGCAGTTACCGACTAGCGGGAGGCGTTACGCAGTATTTT. Translating it yields CASSYRLAGGVTQYF. The rearrangement joins TRBV6-5 to TRBJ2-3, with 13 bases fitting TRBD2. From germline, CDR1 is MNHEY and CDR2 SVGAGI. Trimming at V came to 2 bases and at J to 8 bases, leaving 4 bases not matched to a gene. The CDR3 consists of 15 residues.

CDR3 in amino acids: CATSRAPLQLAGDGETQYF. The CDR3 nucleotides read TGTGCCACCAGCAGAGCTCCTCTGCAGTTGGCGGGAGACGGAGAGACCCAGTACTTC. This chain joins TRBV15 and TRBJ2-5; 7 nucleotides line up with TRBD2. V lost 1 base, J lost 4 bases, and 18 bases stayed unmatched. The V gene's germline CDR1 is LNHNV and CDR2 YYDKDF (reference sequence). This CDR3 region has 19 residues.

The chain carries TRBV28 and TRBJ2-2, with 7 bases aligning to TRBD2. The CDR3 covers 15 residues. Germline V CDR1 and CDR2: MDHEN, SYDVKM. J gave up 6 bases and V 2 bases, and 6 bases lay outside the gene matches. In DNA, the CDR3 is TGTGCCAGCAGTTTACCCGGGGGGTCCTCCGGGGAGCTGTTTTTT. This encodes CASSLPGGSSGELFF.

The rearrangement links TRBV4-1 to TRBJ2-1; tentatively, D is TRBD1 (6 bases). Trimming pared 1 base from V and 7 bases from J, leaving 8 bases between. This CDR3 has 13 amino acids. CDR1 MGHRA and CDR2 YSYEKL come from the germline V gene. The CDR3 DNA follows: TGCGCCAGCAGCCAAGTTAGGGGGAATGAGCAGTTCTTC. Translation gives CASSQVRGNEQFF.

V is TRBV6-5 and J is TRBJ1-2; possible D gene TRBD1, 6 bases. V was cut by 6 bases and J by 7 bases, with 12 bases left in between. The CDR3 covers 12 residues. Per germline, CDR1 MNHEY and CDR2 SVGAGI. The CDR3 region is CASRQGLGGYTF. Here the CDR3 DNA reads TGTGCCAGCAGGCAGGGGCTAGGTGGCTACACCTTC.

This chain joins TRBV27 and TRBJ1-1, with D possibly TRBD1 on 5 matching bases. Between the trimmed V and J ends, which lost 9 bases and 2 bases, there was a span of 16 bases. The CDR3 contains 14 residues. The V gene's germline CDR1 is MNHEY and CDR2 SMNVEV (reference sequence). The CDR3 loop is CASWQGLRNTEAFF. The DNA of the CDR3 is TGTGCCAGTTGGCAGGGCCTGAGAAACACTGAAGCTTTCTTT.

The chain couples TRBV6-1 to TRBJ1-5, with 9 bases matching TRBD1. The CDR3 contains 17 residues. J was trimmed by 2 bases and V by 3 bases; bases with no gene match: 8. CDR1 and CDR2 (germline): MNHNS, SASEGT. CDR3 nucleotides: TGTGCCAGCAGTGACGCACAGGGACAGGGAGGCAATCAGCCCCAGCATTTT. This gives the protein CASSDAQGQGGNQPQHF.

This chain joins TRBV7-2 and TRBJ1-1; tentatively, D is TRBD1 (6 bases). This CDR3 comprises 15 residues. V dropped 5 bases and J dropped 1 base, with 14 bases sitting between them. CDR1 SGHTA and CDR2 FQGNSA come from the germline V gene. The CDR3 region is CASSQWTVANTEAFF. In nucleotides, the CDR3 is TGTGCCAGCAGCCAGTGGACAGTGGCGAACACTGAAGCTTTCTTT.

The chain recombines TRBV2 with TRBJ1-2; no reliable D call. Germline V gene sequence: CDR1 SNHLY, CDR2 FYNNEI. V was clipped by 3 bases and J by 3 bases, with 11 bases between them. The CDR3 is 14 residues long. Written as DNA, the CDR3 is TGTGCCAGCAGTGATAGGCAGGCGCACTATGGCTACACCTTC. Translation: CASSDRQAHYGYTF.

The rearrangement uses TRBV29-1 and TRBJ2-5; TRBD1 agrees at 7 bases. V dropped 6 bases and J dropped 3; count of bases not matched to a gene: 4. This CDR3 contains 12 residues. Germline CDR1 is SQVTM and CDR2 is ANQGSEA. CDR3 sequence: CSVMTGKETQYF. As DNA, the CDR3 is TGCAGCGTAATGACAGGGAAAGAGACCCAGTACTTC.

The chain couples TRBV5-4 to TRBJ1-2; 9 bases are shared with TRBD1. Germline V gives CDR1 SGHNT, CDR2 YYREEE (reference sequence). The CDR3 sequence is 16 residues long. After removal of 4 bases from V and 1 base from J, the junction contained 8 bases not matched to a gene. CDR3 sequence (DNA): TGTGCCAGCAGCGAGGGCCCGGGACAGGGTAACTATGGCTACACCTTC. Amino acid sequence: CASSEGPGQGNYGYTF.

The genes are TRBV19 and TRBJ1-2, with 7 positions matching TRBD1. With V trimmed by 7 bases and J by 6 bases, 8 bases remained unmatched. Looked up from germline, CDR1 is LNHDA and CDR2 is SQIVND (reference sequence). The CDR3 runs to 13 residues. Written as DNA, the CDR3 is TGTGCCAGTACCACCACAGGGGATCATGGCTACACCTTC. Its protein product is CASTTTGDHGYTF.